This T cell receptor beta chain comes out of a study of monozygotic twins with cystic fibrosis. Clones were read by immunoSEQ multiplex PCR, and TCRdb kept only the in-frame ones, dropping some. The sample contains under 25,000 clones, around 97% of which appear only once. This CDR3 region has 15 residues. Germline V gene sequence: CDR1 KGHSH, CDR2 LQKENI. Trimming left V 2 bases short and J 0 bases short, with 10 bases between. This receptor was taken from a woman in her twenties or thirties with cystic fibrosis. Sequenced: blood. V is TRBV18 and J is TRBJ1-1; D is unresolved. Here the CDR3 reads CASSPEMSVNTEAFF. In DNA, the CDR3 is TGTGCCAGCTCACCAGAAATGAGTGTGAACACTGAAGCTTTCTTT.